The present TCR beta chain was sequenced within a study of OX40 agonist ivuxolimab in advanced cancers. As regards this clone: The antigen is not known.

The length of the CDR3 is 13 residues. Trimming pared 5 bases from V and 3 bases from J, leaving 12 bases between. Germline CDR1 GTSNPN, CDR2 SVGIG (reference sequence). Method: immunoSEQ multiplex PCR; TCRdb's copy keeps in-frame clones and lacks some. The data show about 59,000 clones, 83% seen once. The cohort excluded patients with autoimmune disease history or systemic immunosuppression. Regarding the study as a whole: Compared with others, partial responders at 0.1-3.0 mg/kg displayed clonal expansion among the lowest. By week 6 at 0.1 to 3.0 mg/kg, blood CD4+ and CD8+ T cells had expanded clonally. Among the nonresponders, some also had low normalized T-cell clonal expansion.

The receptor was isolated from an adult with an advanced solid tumor such as melanoma, head and neck, liver or kidney cancer. The chain recombines TRBV30 with TRBJ2-3; TRBD2 is a possible D gene (6 bases). The sequencing here drew on CD4+ or CD8+ T cells sorted from blood, taken in a trial of the OX40 agonist ivuxolimab. The CDR3 DNA reads TGTGCCTGGGCCCGCGGGGATACAGATACGCAGTATTTT. This translates into CAWARGDTDTQYF. Full variable domain (outside the CDR3, taken from reference TRBV30 and TRBJ2-3): SQTIHQWPATLVQPVGSPLSLECTVEGTSNPNLYWYRQAAGRGLQLLFYSVGIGQISSEVPQNLSASRPQDRQFILSSKKLLLSDSGFYLCAWARGDTDTQYFGPGTRLTVL.